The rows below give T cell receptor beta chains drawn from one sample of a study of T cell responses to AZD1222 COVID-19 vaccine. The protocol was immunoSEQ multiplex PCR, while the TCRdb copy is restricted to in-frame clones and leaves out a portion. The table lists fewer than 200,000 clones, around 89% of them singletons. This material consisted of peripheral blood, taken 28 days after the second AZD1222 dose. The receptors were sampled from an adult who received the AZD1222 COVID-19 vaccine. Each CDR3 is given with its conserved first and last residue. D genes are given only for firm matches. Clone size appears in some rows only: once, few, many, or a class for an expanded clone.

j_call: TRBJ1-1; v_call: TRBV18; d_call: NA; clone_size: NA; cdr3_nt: TGTGCCAGCTCTGGGGATAGGAACACTGAAGCTTTCTTT; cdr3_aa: CASSGDRNTEAFF
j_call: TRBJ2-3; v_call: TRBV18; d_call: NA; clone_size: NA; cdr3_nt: TGTGCCAGCTCGTACACAGATACGCAGTATTTT; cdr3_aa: CASSYTDTQYF
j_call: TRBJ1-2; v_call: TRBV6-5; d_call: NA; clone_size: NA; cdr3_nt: TGTGCCAGCAGTTACGCCAGGGGCGCGAGTTCGTCTGGCTACACCTTC; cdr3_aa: CASSYARGASSSGYTF
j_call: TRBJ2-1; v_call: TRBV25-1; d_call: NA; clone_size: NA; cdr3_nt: TGTGATTATGGGGGATTTTATTCAGATGAGCAGTTCTTC; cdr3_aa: CDYGGFYSDEQFF
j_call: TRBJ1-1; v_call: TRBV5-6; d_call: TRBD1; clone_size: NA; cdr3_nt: TGTGCCAGCAGCTCCGGACAGGGGGGTGGAGTGAACACTGAAGCTTTCTTT; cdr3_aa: CASSSGQGGGVNTEAFF
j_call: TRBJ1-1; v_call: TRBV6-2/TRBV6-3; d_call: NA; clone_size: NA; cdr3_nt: TGTGCCAGCAGTTACAGGGTAGATATCGATGAAGCTTTCTTT; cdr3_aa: CASSYRVDIDEAFF
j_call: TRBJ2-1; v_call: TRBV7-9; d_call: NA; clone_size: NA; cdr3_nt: TGTGCCAGCAGCTTACCTCCTGATGGCGAGACCTACAATGAGCAGTTCTTC; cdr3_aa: CASSLPPDGETYNEQFF
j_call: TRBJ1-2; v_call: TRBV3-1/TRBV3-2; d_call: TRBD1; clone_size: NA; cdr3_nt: TGTGCCAGCGGGACAGGGAACTATGGCTACACCTTC; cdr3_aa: CASGTGNYGYTF
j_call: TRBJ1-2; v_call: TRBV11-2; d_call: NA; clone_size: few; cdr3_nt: TGTGCCAGCAGCTTAGGTATAGGCCAAAACTATGGCTACACCTTC; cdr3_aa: CASSLGIGQNYGYTF
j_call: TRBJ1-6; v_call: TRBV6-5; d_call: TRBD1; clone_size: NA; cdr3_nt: TGTGCCAGCAGTTATTCGGGACAGGCAAATTCACCCCTCCACTTT; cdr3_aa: CASSYSGQANSPLHF
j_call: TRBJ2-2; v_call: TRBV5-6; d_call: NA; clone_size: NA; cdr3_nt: TGTGCCAGCAGCTTGGACCCGCGACGGCGAGCCGGGGAGCTGTTTTTT; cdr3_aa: CASSLDPRRRAGELFF
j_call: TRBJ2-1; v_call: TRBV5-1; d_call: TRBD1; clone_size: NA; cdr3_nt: TGCGCCAGCAGCTTGCGGACAGGGAGCAATGAGCAGTTCTTC; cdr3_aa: CASSLRTGSNEQFF
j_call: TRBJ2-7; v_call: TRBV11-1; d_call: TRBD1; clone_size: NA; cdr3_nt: TGTGCCAGCAGCTCCAGACAGGGGGTCCCTGGGGAGCAGTACTTC; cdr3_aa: CASSSRQGVPGEQYF
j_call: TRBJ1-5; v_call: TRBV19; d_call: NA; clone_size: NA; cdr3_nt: TGTGCCAGTAGAGTAACAGATAGCAATCAGCCCCAGCATTTT; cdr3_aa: CASRVTDSNQPQHF
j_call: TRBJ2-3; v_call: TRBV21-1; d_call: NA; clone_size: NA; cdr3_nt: TGTGCCAGCAGCAACGGGAATGACAGAGGATGCACAGATACGCAGTATTTT; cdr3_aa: CASSNGNDRGCTDTQYF
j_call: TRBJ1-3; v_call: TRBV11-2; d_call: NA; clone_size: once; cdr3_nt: TGTGCCAGCAGCCTGCCCTCTGGAAACACCATATATTTT; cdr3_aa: CASSLPSGNTIYF
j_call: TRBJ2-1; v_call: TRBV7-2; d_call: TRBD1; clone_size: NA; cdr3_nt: TGTGCCAGCAGCCCCTCCGGGACAGGGCCTTACAATGAGCAGTTCTTC; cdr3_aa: CASSPSGTGPYNEQFF
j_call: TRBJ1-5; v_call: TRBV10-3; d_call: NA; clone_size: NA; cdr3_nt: TGTGCCACCAAAGGGGTCAGGCAGAATCAGCCCCAGCATTTT; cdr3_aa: CATKGVRQNQPQHF
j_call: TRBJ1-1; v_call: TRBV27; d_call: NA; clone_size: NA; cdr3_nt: TGTGCCAGCAGAGTAGGACAGTTTAACACTGAAGCTTTCTTT; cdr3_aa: CASRVGQFNTEAFF
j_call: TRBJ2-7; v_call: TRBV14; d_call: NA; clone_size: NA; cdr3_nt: TGTGCCAGCAGCCGGGCGGGACAGTATTCCTACGAGCAGTACTTC; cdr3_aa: CASSRAGQYSYEQYF
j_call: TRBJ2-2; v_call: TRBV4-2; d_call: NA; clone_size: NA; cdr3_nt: TGTGCCAGCAGCCAAGTGTCGGACACCGGGGAGCTGTTTTTT; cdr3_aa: CASSQVSDTGELFF
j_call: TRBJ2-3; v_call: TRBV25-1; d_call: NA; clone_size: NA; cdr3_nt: TGTGCCAGCAGTGAGGGGGCCGGAGGCACAGATACGCAGTATTTT; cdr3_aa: CASSEGAGGTDTQYF
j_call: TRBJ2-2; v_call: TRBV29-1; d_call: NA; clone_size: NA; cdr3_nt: TGCAGCGTTGAGGGGTGGCCGAACGGGGCTGTAGGGGAGCTGTTTTTT; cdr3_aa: CSVEGWPNGAVGELFF
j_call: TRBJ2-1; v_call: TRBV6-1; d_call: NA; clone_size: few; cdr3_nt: TGTGCCAGCAGGGAAGCGGACTACAATGAGCAGTTCTTC; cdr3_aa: CASREADYNEQFF
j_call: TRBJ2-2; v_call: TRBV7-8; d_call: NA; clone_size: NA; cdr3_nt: TGTGCCAGCCGTGGCAGGAACACCGGGGAGCTGTTTTTT; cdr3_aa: CASRGRNTGELFF
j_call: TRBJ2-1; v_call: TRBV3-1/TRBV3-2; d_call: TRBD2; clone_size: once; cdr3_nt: TGTGCCAGCAGCCAAGAGTTTGGGGCTAGCGGGGGGGTCAACCAGTTCTTC; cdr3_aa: CASSQEFGASGGVNQFF
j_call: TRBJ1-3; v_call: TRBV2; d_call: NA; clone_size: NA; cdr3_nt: TGTGCCAGCAGTAGCCCAGGGCGGGCAAACACCATATATTTT; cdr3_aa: CASSSPGRANTIYF
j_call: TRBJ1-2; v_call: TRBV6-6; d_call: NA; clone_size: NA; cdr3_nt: TGTGCCAGCAGTTTCCTTGACACCCTTAAGGGCTACACCTTC; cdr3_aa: CASSFLDTLKGYTF
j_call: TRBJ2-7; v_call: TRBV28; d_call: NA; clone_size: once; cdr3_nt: TGTGCCAGCAACTCGGGTGGGGGGGCTGCGTACGAGCAGTACTTC; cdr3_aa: CASNSGGGAAYEQYF
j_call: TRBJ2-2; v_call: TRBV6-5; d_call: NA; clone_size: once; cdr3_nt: TGTGCCAGCAGTTATTTGGACATAAACGGGGAGCTGTTTTTT; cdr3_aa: CASSYLDINGELFF
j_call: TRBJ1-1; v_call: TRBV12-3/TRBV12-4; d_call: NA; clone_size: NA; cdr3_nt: TGTGCCAGCACCACCGGAACTGAAGCTTTCTTT; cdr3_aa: CASTTGTEAFF
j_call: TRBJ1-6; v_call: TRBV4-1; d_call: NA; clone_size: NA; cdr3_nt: TGCGCCAGCAGCCAAAGCATAAATTCACCCCTCCACTTT; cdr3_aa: CASSQSINSPLHF
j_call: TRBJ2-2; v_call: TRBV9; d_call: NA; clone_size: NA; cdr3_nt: TGTGCCAGCAGCCTAGCCCGGGGCCTCCCAAACACCGGGGAGCTGTTTTTT; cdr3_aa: CASSLARGLPNTGELFF
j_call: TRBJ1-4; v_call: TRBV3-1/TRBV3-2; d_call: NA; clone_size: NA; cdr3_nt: TGTGCCAGCAGCCAAGATCCGGGACGACTGTTTTTT; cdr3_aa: CASSQDPGRLFF
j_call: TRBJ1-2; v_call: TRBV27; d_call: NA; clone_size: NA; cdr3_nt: TGTGCCAGCAGTTTATCGAATCTTGGTGAAGTTGGGGTAGCGAACTATGGCTACACCTTC; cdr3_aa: CASSLSNLGEVGVANYGYTF
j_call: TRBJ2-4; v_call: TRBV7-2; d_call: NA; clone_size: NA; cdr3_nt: TGTGCCAGCAGCATGAAATCCGCCGGACCGCTAAACATTCAGTACTTC; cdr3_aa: CASSMKSAGPLNIQYF
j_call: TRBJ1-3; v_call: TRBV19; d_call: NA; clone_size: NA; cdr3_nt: TGTGCCAGTAGTGTGGGGATCTCTGGAAACACCATATATTTT; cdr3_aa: CASSVGISGNTIYF
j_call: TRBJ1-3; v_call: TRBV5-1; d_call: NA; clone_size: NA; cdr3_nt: TGCGCCAGCAGCCCCGGGGACCCCTCTGGAAACACCATATATTTT; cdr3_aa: CASSPGDPSGNTIYF
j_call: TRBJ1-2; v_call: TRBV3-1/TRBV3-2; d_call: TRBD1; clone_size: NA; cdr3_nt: TGTGCCAGCAGCCAACCGGGACAGGACTATGGCTACACCTTC; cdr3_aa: CASSQPGQDYGYTF
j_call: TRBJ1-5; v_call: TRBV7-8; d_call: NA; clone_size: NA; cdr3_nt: TGTGCCAGCAGCTTGAGATCACCGGGGCCACCGGGCACGGCCAATCAGCCCCAGCATTTT; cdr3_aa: CASSLRSPGPPGTANQPQHF
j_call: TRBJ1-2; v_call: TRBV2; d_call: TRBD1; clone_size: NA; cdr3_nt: TGTGCCAGCACCCGGGCAGGGGGAATCTATGGCTACACCTTC; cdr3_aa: CASTRAGGIYGYTF
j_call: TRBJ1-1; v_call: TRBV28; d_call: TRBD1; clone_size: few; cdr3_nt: TGTGCCAGCAGTTCATTCACCAAAGGGACAGATGAAGCTTTCTTT; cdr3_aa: CASSSFTKGTDEAFF
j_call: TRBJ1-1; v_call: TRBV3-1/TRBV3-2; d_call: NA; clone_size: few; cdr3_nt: TGTGCCAGCAGCCGCTCCACAGGGTTCACTGAAGCTTTCTTT; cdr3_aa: CASSRSTGFTEAFF
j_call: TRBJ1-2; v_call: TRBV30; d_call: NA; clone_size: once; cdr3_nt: TGTGCCTGGAGTCCAGGGTTAGGCTATGGCTACACCTTC; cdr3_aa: CAWSPGLGYGYTF
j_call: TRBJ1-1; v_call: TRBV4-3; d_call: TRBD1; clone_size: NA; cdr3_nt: TGCGCCAGCAGCCAAGATCAGGGGGCAGGGACTGAAGCTTTCTTT; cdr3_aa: CASSQDQGAGTEAFF
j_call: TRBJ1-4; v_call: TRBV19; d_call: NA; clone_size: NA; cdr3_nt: TGTGCCAGTAGTATAGGGAAGGGGGTTAATGAAAAACTGTTTTTT; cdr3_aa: CASSIGKGVNEKLFF
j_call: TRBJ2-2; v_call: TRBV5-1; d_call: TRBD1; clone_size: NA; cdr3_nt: TGCGCCAGCTCCGGGACAGGGAACACCGGGGAGCTGTTTTTT; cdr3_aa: CASSGTGNTGELFF
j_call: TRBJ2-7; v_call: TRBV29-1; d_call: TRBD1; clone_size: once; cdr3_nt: TGCAGCGTTGCCGTTCCCGGGACAGAGTCCTACGAGCAGTACTTC; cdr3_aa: CSVAVPGTESYEQYF
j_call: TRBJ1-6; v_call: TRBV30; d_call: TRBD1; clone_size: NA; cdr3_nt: TGTGCCTGGAGCATGGGACAGGGGAATCCACCCCTCCACTTT; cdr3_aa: CAWSMGQGNPPLHF
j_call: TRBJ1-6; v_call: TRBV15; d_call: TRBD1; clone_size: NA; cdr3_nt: TGTGCCACCAGCAGAGATAGGTTAAGGGGGCCCTCCTATAATTCACCCCTCCACTTT; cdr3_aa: CATSRDRLRGPSYNSPLHF
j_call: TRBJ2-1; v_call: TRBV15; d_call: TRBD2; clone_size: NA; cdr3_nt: TGTGCCACCAGCAGGGGGACTAGCGGGGGCTCCTACAATGAGCAGTTCTTC; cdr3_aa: CATSRGTSGGSYNEQFF
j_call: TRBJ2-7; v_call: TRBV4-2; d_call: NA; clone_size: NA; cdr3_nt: TGTGCCAGCAGCGGCCTTCGGGCCTACGAGCAGTACTTC; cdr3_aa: CASSGLRAYEQYF
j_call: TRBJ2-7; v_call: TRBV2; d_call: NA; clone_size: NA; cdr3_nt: TGTGCCAGCCATGTCCCGGGGGCGTACGAGCAGTACTTC; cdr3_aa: CASHVPGAYEQYF
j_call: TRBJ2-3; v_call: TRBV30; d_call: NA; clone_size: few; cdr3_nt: TGTGCCTGGAAAGCGAGGAATACGCAGTATTTT; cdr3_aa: CAWKARNTQYF
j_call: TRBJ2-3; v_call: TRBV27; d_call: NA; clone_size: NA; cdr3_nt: TGTGCCAGCAGTTTAACGGGGGGCACAGATACGCAGTATTTT; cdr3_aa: CASSLTGGTDTQYF
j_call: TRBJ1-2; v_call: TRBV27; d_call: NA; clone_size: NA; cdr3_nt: TGTGCCAGCAGTTTTCATGGCGGTAACTATGGCTACACCTTC; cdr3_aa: CASSFHGGNYGYTF
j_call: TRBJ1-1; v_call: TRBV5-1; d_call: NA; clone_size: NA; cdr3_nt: TGCGCCAGCAGCCGGACGGGCACTGAAGCTTTCTTT; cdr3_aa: CASSRTGTEAFF